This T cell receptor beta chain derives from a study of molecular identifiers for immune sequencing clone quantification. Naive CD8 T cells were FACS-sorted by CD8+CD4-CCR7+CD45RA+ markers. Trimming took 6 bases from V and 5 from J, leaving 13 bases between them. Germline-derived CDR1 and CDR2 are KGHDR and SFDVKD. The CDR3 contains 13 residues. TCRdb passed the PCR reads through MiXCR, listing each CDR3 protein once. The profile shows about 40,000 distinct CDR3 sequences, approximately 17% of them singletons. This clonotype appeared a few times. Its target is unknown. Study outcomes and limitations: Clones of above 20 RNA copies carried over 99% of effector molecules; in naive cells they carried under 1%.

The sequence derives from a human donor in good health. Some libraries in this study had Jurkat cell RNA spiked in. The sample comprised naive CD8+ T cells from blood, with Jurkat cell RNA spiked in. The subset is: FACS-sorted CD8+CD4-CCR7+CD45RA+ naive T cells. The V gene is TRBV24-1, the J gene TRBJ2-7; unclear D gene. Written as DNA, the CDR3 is TGTGCCACCAGTATGGGAAGCGTCGACGAGCAGTACTTC. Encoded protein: CATSMGSVDEQYF.